The 28 T cell receptor beta chains below were found in one sample sequenced in a study of blood T cell repertoires in COVID-19. The table came from immunoSEQ multiplex PCR; TCRdb's copy has only in-frame clones and leaves some out. The sample carries almost 200,000 clones, around four fifths recorded once. What was sequenced was peripheral blood. These receptors were taken from a man between 60 and 75 years old with COVID-19, enrolled during active disease.

The chain recombines TRBV27 with TRBJ1-6; D might be TRBD1 (5 bases). Germline CDR1 MNHEY, CDR2 SMNVEV (reference sequence). With 5 bases removed from V and 10 bases from J, the gap between germline ends came to 15 bases. This CDR3 comprises 14 residues. Here the CDR3 DNA reads TGTGCCAGCAGTCTCACGCCGGGGGTCTCACCCCTCCACTTT. Translated: CASSLTPGVSPLHF.

V is TRBV5-5 and J is TRBJ1-4; D gene unclear. The CDR3 contains 15 residues. Trimming took 4 bases from V and 0 from J, leaving 10 bases between them. Germline assignment: CDR1 SGHKS and CDR2 YYEKEE (reference sequence). The CDR3 loop reads CASSPPYATNEKLFF. The CDR3 nucleotides are TGTGCCAGCAGCCCGCCCTATGCAACTAATGAAAAACTGTTTTTT.

CDR3 protein: CASSFSPRNYRGNEQFF. The CDR3 DNA reads as TGTGCCAGTAGTTTCTCCCCGAGGAACTACAGGGGGAATGAGCAGTTCTTC. The rearrangement links TRBV19 to TRBJ2-1, with 8 bases fitting TRBD1. CDR1 and CDR2 (germline): LNHDA, SQIVND (reference sequence). This CDR3 has 17 amino acids. V trimming: 5 bases; J trimming: 7 bases; junction bases outside the gene matches: 16.

The chain couples TRBV6-4 to TRBJ2-2; TRBD2 agrees at 14 bases. The CDR3 loop spans 17 amino acids. With 5 bases clipped from V and 6 bases from J, the junction kept 8 bases outside the gene matches. The V gene's germline CDR1 is MRHNA and CDR2 SNTAGT. CDR3 sequence (DNA): TGTGCCAGCAGTCCAACGGGACTAGCGGGAGTCCCCGGGGAGCTGTTTTTT. It translates to CASSPTGLAGVPGELFF.

The chain links TRBV6-5 to TRBJ1-1; tentative D call: TRBD1 (6 bases). The CDR3 has 15 amino acids. V was cut by 2 bases and J by 0 bases, with 10 bases left in between. Germline values: CDR1 MNHEY, CDR2 SVGAGI. The CDR3 bases are TGTGCCAGCAGTTACGATCAGGGGATGAACACTGAAGCTTTCTTT. Translating gives CASSYDQGMNTEAFF.

The sample holds one count of this clone. The V gene is TRBV7-9, the J gene TRBJ2-3; 12 positions match TRBD1. The V segment lost 1 base and the J segment 4 bases; nucleotides outside the gene matches: 3. In germline, CDR1 is SEHNR, CDR2 FQNEAQ (reference sequence). This CDR3 is built from 16 residues. The CDR3: CASSLGGTGGADTQYF. The CDR3 region has the DNA TGTGCCAGCAGCTTAGGTGGGACAGGGGGCGCAGATACGCAGTATTTT.

This chain uses TRBV4-3 with TRBJ1-2, with D unresolved. CDR3 length equals 17 residues. Germline CDR1 reads LGHNA; CDR2 reads YSLEER. Trimming stripped 1 base from V and 2 bases from J, with 17 bases between. CDR3 nucleotide sequence: TGCGCCAGCAGCCAAGGGGAGGGAGGAGGATCGAACTATGGCTACACCTTC. Translated, it gives CASSQGEGGGSNYGYTF.

The chain employs TRBV7-2 and TRBJ1-1; 7 bases match TRBD1. The CDR3 is 16 residues long. V gave up 0 bases and J gave up 5 bases; unmatched junction bases: 9. Germline V gene data show CDR1 as SGHTA and CDR2 as FQGNSA. The CDR3 spells CASSLAKGGRGTEAFF. CDR3 in DNA: TGTGCCAGCAGCTTAGCTAAAGGGGGCAGAGGAACTGAAGCTTTCTTT.

The V call is TRBV19, the J call TRBJ1-5; D is possibly TRBD1 (5 bases). There are 13 residues in the CDR3. CDR1 LNHDA and CDR2 SQIVND come from the germline V gene (reference sequence). The germline V and J ends were trimmed by 5 bases and 4 bases, with 9 bases remaining between them. CDR3 DNA sequence: TGTGCCAGTAGTGTACAGGAAAATCAGCCCCAGCATTTT. Protein product: CASSVQENQPQHF.

The gene calls are TRBV4-1 and TRBJ2-7; D unclear. Germline CDR1 reads MGHRA; CDR2 reads YSYEKL. The CDR3 contains 14 residues. The germline V and J ends were trimmed by 0 bases and 2 bases, with 8 bases remaining between them. The CDR3 DNA reads TGCGCCAGCAGCCAAGATCTCAGTACCTACGAGCAGTACTTC. Amino acid sequence: CASSQDLSTYEQYF.

The chain links TRBV11-2 to TRBJ1-5; the D gene is possibly TRBD1 (6 bases). Germline V gene lookup returns CDR1 SGHAT and CDR2 FQNNGV. The CDR3 spans 16 residues. Trimming pared 5 bases from V and 0 bases from J, leaving 14 bases between. CDR3 coding DNA: TGTGCCAGCAGCCTAAGAGGACAGCTTAGCAATCAGCCCCAGCATTTT. It is translated as CASSLRGQLSNQPQHF. The full variable domain, completed using reference TRBV11-2 and TRBJ1-5, is EAGVAQSPRYKIIEKRQSVAFWCNPISGHATLYWYQQILGQGPKLLIQFQNNGVVDDSQLPKDRFSAERLKGVDSTLKIQPAKLEDSAVYLCASSLRGQLSNQPQHFGDGTRLSIL.

The chain joins TRBV28 to TRBJ1-1, with D perhaps matching TRBD1 (5 bases). Trimming removed 7 bases from V and 0 bases from J, with 12 bases in between. The CDR3 loop spans 14 amino acids. CDR1 is MDHEN, CDR2 SYDVKM, per germline. The CDR3 DNA is TGTGCCAGCATCTTGGGGCAGCTGAACACTGAAGCTTTCTTT. It codes for CASILGQLNTEAFF.

This clone was seen a single time. This chain uses TRBV7-7 with TRBJ2-2; 11 bases are shared with TRBD2. Germline V gene lookup returns CDR1 SSHAT and CDR2 FNYEAQ (reference sequence). This CDR3 is 16 amino acids long. J gave up 1 base and V 3 bases, and 1 base lay outside the gene matches. The CDR3 coding sequence is TGTGCCAGCAGCTTCGGACTAGCGGGGAACACCGGGGAGCTGTTTTTT. This sequence encodes CASSFGLAGNTGELFF.

V usage is TRBV5-1 and J usage is TRBJ1-1; D perhaps matches TRBD1 (5 bases). The germline V gene has CDR1 SGHRS and CDR2 YFSETQ. The CDR3 has 14 residues. Deletions cut 5 bases from V and 4 bases from J, with 15 bases between. The CDR3 nucleotides read TGCGCCAGCAGTCGGCAGGGTGAGAGCACTGAAGCTTTCTTT. Residues: CASSRQGESTEAFF.

The chain links TRBV25-1 to TRBJ2-3; D call uncertain. This CDR3 is built from 12 residues. Germline CDR1 reads MGHDK; CDR2 reads SYGVNS. V was pared by 6 bases and J by 5 bases, with 9 bases between. The CDR3 bases are TGTGCCAGCAGGAGCCTCGGAGATACGCAGTATTTT. Translating it yields CASRSLGDTQYF.

A few counts support this clone. This rearrangement joins TRBV5-1 to TRBJ1-1, with a tentative D call TRBD1 (6 bases). The CDR3 contains 14 residues. Trimming pared 4 bases from V and 1 base from J, leaving 11 bases between. Per germline, CDR1 SGHRS and CDR2 YFSETQ. CDR3 in amino acids: CASSNGQPNTEAFF. Written as DNA, the CDR3 is TGCGCCAGCAGCAACGGACAGCCGAACACTGAAGCTTTCTTT.

The J gene is TRBJ1-6, the V gene TRBV5-4, with 8 bases fitting TRBD1. Germline CDR1 is SGHNT and CDR2 is YYREEE (reference sequence). This CDR3 comprises 16 residues. The ends lost 3 bases at V and 13 bases at J; junction bases unmatched: 15. In DNA form, the CDR3 reads TGTGCCAGCAGCTCCCCATCAGACAGGGGTCTGTCGCCCCTCCACTTT. This encodes CASSSPSDRGLSPLHF.

A few counts support this clone. This chain links TRBV7-9 with TRBJ1-2; weak D call: TRBD1 (5 bases). V lost 5 bases to trimming and J lost 2 bases, with 12 bases between them. The germline V gene encodes CDR1 SEHNR and CDR2 FQNEAQ (reference sequence). This CDR3 has 14 residues. CDR3 bases: TGTGCCAGCAGCACAAGACAGACCAACTATGGCTACACCTTC. It translates to CASSTRQTNYGYTF.

This clone has a handful of counts. This CDR3 is CASSAATGHRTYEQYF. The CDR3 nucleotides read TGTGCCAGCAGCGCGGCCACGGGACACCGGACCTACGAGCAGTACTTC. The V call is TRBV5-6, the J call TRBJ2-7; D perhaps matches TRBD1 (6 bases). The CDR3 is 16 residues long. The germline V gene encodes CDR1 SGHDT and CDR2 YYEEEE. V was pared by 4 bases and J by 2 bases, with 19 bases between.

The V call is TRBV19, the J call TRBJ1-1; possibly TRBD1 for D (5 bases). V gave up 6 bases and J gave up 5 bases, with 7 bases separating them. This CDR3 has 11 amino acids. The germline gives CDR1 LNHDA, CDR2 SQIVND (reference sequence). CDR3 region: CASRGVTEAFF. CDR3 DNA: TGTGCCAGTAGAGGGGTGACTGAAGCTTTCTTT.

V and J are TRBV30 and TRBJ2-3; TRBD2 aligns across 7 bases. Germline-derived CDR1 and CDR2 are GTSNPN and SVGIG (reference sequence). The CDR3 is made up of 12 amino acids. The CDR3 region is CGLADSTDTQYF. CDR3 nucleotides: TGTGGACTAGCAGACAGCACAGATACGCAGTATTTT.

As for this clone: This sample also contains other DNA sequences that code for the same CDR3. The V gene is TRBV27, the J gene TRBJ1-1; D not resolved. Trimming took off 2 bases at V and 1 base at J, with 5 bases between the two ends. The germline gives CDR1 MNHEY, CDR2 SMNVEV (reference sequence). This CDR3 contains 13 residues. The CDR3 coding sequence is TGTGCCAGCAGTTTACAGGAGAACACTGAAGCTTTCTTT. Its protein product is CASSLQENTEAFF.

This clone was detected once. In nucleotides, the CDR3 is TGTGCCAGCTCAACCAGACTTGAAGCTTTCTTT. Translating it yields CASSTRLEAFF. V is TRBV18 and J is TRBJ1-1; D call uncertain. Trimming pared 5 bases from V and 7 bases from J, leaving 8 bases between. The CDR3 totals 11 residues. The germline CDR1 and CDR2 sequences are KGHSH and LQKENI.

This CDR3 is CASSSRDSWTGELFF. The CDR3 DNA follows: TGTGCCAGCAGCTCCCGGGACAGTTGGACCGGGGAGCTGTTTTTT. The chain joins TRBV7-8 to TRBJ2-2, with 7 nucleotides matching TRBD1. This CDR3 is built from 15 residues. J gave up 5 bases and V 4 bases, and 7 bases lay outside the gene matches. Looked up from germline, CDR1 is SGHVS and CDR2 is FQNEAQ.

This clone was observed a handful of times. The chain recombines TRBV5-8 with TRBJ1-6; D is perhaps TRBD1 (6 bases). This CDR3 has 13 amino acids. Germline CDR1 and CDR2: SGHTS and YDEGEE. V was trimmed by 2 bases and J by 10 bases, leaving 10 bases between them. Written as DNA, the CDR3 is TGTGCCAGCAGCTTTACAGGGTACTCACCCCTCCACTTT. Residues: CASSFTGYSPLHF.

This clone was seen ten or more times. V is TRBV4-2 and J is TRBJ1-3; the D is unclear. With 0 bases removed from V and 0 bases from J, the gap between germline ends came to 9 bases. CDR3 length: 16 residues. Germline CDR1 and CDR2: LGHNA and YNFKEQ. The CDR3 loop is CASSQDRLLSGNTIYF. CDR3 bases: TGTGCCAGCAGCCAAGATCGACTGCTCTCTGGAAACACCATATATTTT.

This chain links TRBV6-2 or TRBV6-3 with TRBJ1-5; D might be TRBD1 (6 bases). Between the trimmed V and J ends, which lost 6 bases and 6 bases, there was a span of 15 bases. Per the germline V gene, CDR1 is MNHEY and CDR2 is SVGEGT. The CDR3 totals 14 residues. CDR3 protein: CASSPTGLSQPQHF. The CDR3 DNA sequence: TGTGCCAGCAGCCCTACAGGGTTAAGTCAGCCCCAGCATTTT.

Written as DNA, the CDR3 is TGTGCCAGCAGCCGAGGTGACAGATTGATGAACAATGAGCAGTTCTTC. This codes for CASSRGDRLMNNEQFF. This chain links TRBV28 with TRBJ2-1; a weak D match, TRBD1 (5 bases). Germline V gene lookup returns CDR1 MDHEN and CDR2 SYDVKM. V was clipped by 6 bases and J by 5 bases, with 20 bases between them. This CDR3 is built from 16 residues.